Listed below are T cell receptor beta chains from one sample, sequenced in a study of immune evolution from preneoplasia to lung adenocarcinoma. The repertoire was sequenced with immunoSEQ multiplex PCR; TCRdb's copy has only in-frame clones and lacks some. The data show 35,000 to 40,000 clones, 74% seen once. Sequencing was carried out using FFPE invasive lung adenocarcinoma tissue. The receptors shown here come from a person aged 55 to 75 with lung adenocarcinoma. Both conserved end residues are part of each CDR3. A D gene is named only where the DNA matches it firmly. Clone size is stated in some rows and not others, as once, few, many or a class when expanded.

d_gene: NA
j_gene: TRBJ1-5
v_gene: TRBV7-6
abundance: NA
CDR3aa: CASSLGPAQPQHF
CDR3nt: TGTGCCAGCAGCTTAGGCCCAGCTCAGCCCCAGCATTTT

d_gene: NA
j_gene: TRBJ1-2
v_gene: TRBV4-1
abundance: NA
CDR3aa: CASSPGIVRGSYGYTF
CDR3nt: TGCGCCAGCAGCCCCGGCATCGTAAGGGGCTCCTATGGCTACACCTTC

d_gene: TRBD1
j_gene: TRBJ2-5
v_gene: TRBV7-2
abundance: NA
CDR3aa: CASSLGDRDVETQYF
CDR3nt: TGTGCCAGCAGCTTAGGGGACAGGGACGTGGAGACCCAGTACTTC

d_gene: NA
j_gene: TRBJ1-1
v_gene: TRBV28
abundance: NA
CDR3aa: CASRRWNTEAFF
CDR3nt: TGTGCCAGCAGGCGGTGGAACACTGAAGCTTTCTTT

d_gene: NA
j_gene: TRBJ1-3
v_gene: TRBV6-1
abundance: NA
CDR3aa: CASSSQGLGGNTIYF
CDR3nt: TGTGCCAGCAGTTCTCAGGGTTTGGGTGGAAACACCATATATTTT

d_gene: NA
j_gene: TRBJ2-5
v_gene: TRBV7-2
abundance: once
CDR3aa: CASSLAALETQYF
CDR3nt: TGTGCCAGCAGCTTAGCGGCCCTCGAGACCCAGTACTTC

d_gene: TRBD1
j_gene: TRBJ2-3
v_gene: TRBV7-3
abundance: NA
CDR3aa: CASSSGQGEDTQYF
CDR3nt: TGTGCCAGCAGCTCGGGACAGGGGGAGGATACGCAGTATTTT

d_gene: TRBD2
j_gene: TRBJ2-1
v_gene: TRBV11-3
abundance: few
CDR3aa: CASSFKAGTSGGYEQFF
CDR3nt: TGTGCCAGCAGCTTTAAAGCCGGGACTAGCGGGGGCTATGAGCAGTTCTTC

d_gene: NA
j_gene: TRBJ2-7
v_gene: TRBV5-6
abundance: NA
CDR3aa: CASSSTGAASYEQYF
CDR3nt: TGTGCCAGCAGTTCGACAGGTGCCGCTTCCTACGAGCAGTACTTC

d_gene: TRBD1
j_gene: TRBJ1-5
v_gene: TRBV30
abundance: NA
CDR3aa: CAWSGGQVKQPQHF
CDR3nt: TGTGCCTGGAGTGGGGGACAGGTTAAACAGCCCCAGCATTTT

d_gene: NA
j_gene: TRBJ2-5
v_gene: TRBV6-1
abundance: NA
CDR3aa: CASSDPPREETQYF
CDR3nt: TGTGCCAGCAGTGACCCTCCGAGGGAGGAGACCCAGTACTTC

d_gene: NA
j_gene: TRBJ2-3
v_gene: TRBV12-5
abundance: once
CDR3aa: CASGLKESTDTQYF
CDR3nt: TGTGCTAGTGGTTTGAAGGAAAGCACAGATACGCAGTATTTT